This entry describes one T cell receptor beta chain. The antigen remains undetermined. Per germline, CDR1 LNHDA and CDR2 SQIVND (reference sequence). Trimming removed 11 bases from V and 8 bases from J, with 19 bases in between. CDR3 length equals 13 residues. It was with 60 Vbeta and 13 Jbeta primers that the PCR ran. Data came from immunoSEQ multiplex PCR; TCRdb stores just in-frame clones and leaves some out. The table records 130,000 or so clones, nearly 80% of them present only once. The data originate from a study of cytomegalovirus exposure and HLA in healthy donors. General observations from the study: Solely CMV serostatus was available to characterize immune exposure. In vitro experiments confirmed that three CMV-associated chains were specific for CMV antigens. A further, later analysis showed that HLA-associated TCR beta chains (compared with equally common others) were more clonally expanded.

Material: PBMCs. This chain links TRBV19 with TRBJ2-4, with TRBD2 as a possible D gene (6 bases). The sequence was obtained from a woman aged 40 to 55 in good health and CMV-seronegative. DNA of the CDR3: TGTGCCTGCACGACGACGGGGGATGACATTCAGTACTTC. It yields the protein CACTTTGDDIQYF. The variable domain in full, with the rest retrieved from reference TRBV19 and TRBJ2-4, is DGGITQSPKYLFRKEGQNVTLSCEQNLNHDAMYWYRQDPGQGLRLIYYSQIVNDFQKGDIAEGYSVSREKKESFPLTVTSAQKNPTAFYLCACTTTGDDIQYFGAGTRLSVL.